This T cell receptor beta chain was identified in a study of shared clonotypes between healthy human individuals. Overall study findings and caveats: Researchers found naive subsets generally carried larger estimated richness than memory subsets.

The authors distributed each subset's genomic DNA evenly over several immunoSEQ plates. The table came from immunoSEQ multiplex PCR; TCRdb's copy has only in-frame clones and leaves some out. The table records roughly 2 million clones, 85% to 95% of them present only once. Germline assignment: CDR1 SGDLS and CDR2 YYNGEE. V gave up 4 bases and J gave up 1 base; unmatched junction bases: 7. The CDR3 consists of 15 residues. In the case of this clone: What it recognizes is unknown.

The naive CD8 fraction comprised CD45RO-negative cells positively selected for CCR7 and excluded terminally differentiated effector memory CD45RA+ cells. V usage is TRBV9 and J usage is TRBJ2-7; 8 bases match TRBD2. The source material was naive CD8+ T cells sorted from blood. This sequence was found in a young man in good health. The CDR3 sequence is CASSSGGGLSYEQYF. The CDR3 DNA reads as TGTGCCAGCAGCTCGGGCGGGGGGCTATCCTACGAGCAGTACTTC.